This is a list of T cell receptor beta chains from one sample in a study of OX40 agonist ivuxolimab in advanced cancers. Only in-frame clones appear in the TCRdb table, and some are missing; sequencing was by immunoSEQ multiplex PCR. The data show around 67,000 clones, around 90% seen once. Sequencing used CD4+ or CD8+ T cells sorted from blood, obtained in a trial of the OX40 agonist ivuxolimab. These receptor sequences come from an adult with an advanced solid tumor such as melanoma, head and neck, liver or kidney cancer. Both conserved end residues are part of each CDR3. The D gene is left open where the match is weak. A clone size is listed for some rows: how often the clone was seen (once, few, many), or a class if it is expanded.

CDR3 protein: CASSRQGGLTEAFF
CDR3 DNA: TGTGCCAGCAGTAGACAGGGGGGTTTGACTGAAGCTTTCTTT
clone size: NA
D gene: TRBD1
V gene: TRBV6-5
J gene: TRBJ1-1

CDR3 protein: CASRPFSGSYNEQFF
CDR3 DNA: TGTGCCAGCAGACCGTTTAGCGGGAGCTACAATGAGCAGTTCTTC
clone size: NA
D gene: TRBD2
V gene: TRBV6-5
J gene: TRBJ2-1

CDR3 protein: CASSAIVNQFRNTIYF
CDR3 DNA: TGTGCCAGTAGTGCTATCGTCAATCAATTTAGAAACACCATATATTTT
clone size: NA
D gene: NA
V gene: TRBV19
J gene: TRBJ1-3

CDR3 protein: CASSYRAGANVLTF
CDR3 DNA: TGTGCCAGCAGCTACAGGGCTGGGGCCAACGTCCTGACTTTC
clone size: NA
D gene: NA
V gene: TRBV6-5
J gene: TRBJ2-6

CDR3 protein: CASSPTGLSSYEQYF
CDR3 DNA: TGTGCCAGCAGCCCAACGGGGTTAAGCTCCTACGAGCAGTACTTC
clone size: NA
D gene: NA
V gene: TRBV7-9
J gene: TRBJ2-7

CDR3 protein: CASNSQGFSTDTQYF
CDR3 DNA: TGTGCCAGCAACTCTCAAGGCTTTAGCACAGATACGCAGTATTTT
clone size: NA
D gene: NA
V gene: TRBV7-2
J gene: TRBJ2-3

CDR3 protein: CASSHADRDAGELFF
CDR3 DNA: TGCGCCAGCAGCCATGCGGACAGGGACGCCGGGGAGCTGTTTTTT
clone size: NA
D gene: TRBD1
V gene: TRBV4-1
J gene: TRBJ2-2

CDR3 protein: CASSLDRDRYSNQPQHF
CDR3 DNA: TGTGCCAGCAGCTTAGACCGGGACAGATATAGCAATCAGCCCCAGCATTTT
clone size: NA
D gene: TRBD1
V gene: TRBV11-2
J gene: TRBJ1-5

CDR3 protein: CASSLNPTPGELFF
CDR3 DNA: TGTGCCAGCAGCTTAAATCCTACCCCCGGGGAGCTGTTTTTT
clone size: NA
D gene: NA
V gene: TRBV7-3
J gene: TRBJ2-2

CDR3 protein: CASSEVPGGMPSPLHF
CDR3 DNA: TGTGCCAGCAGTGAAGTTCCAGGGGGGATGCCTTCACCCCTCCACTTT
clone size: once
D gene: TRBD1
V gene: TRBV6-1
J gene: TRBJ1-6

CDR3 protein: CASSLQQGAYGYTF
CDR3 DNA: TGCGCCAGCAGCCTGCAACAGGGGGCCTATGGCTACACCTTC
clone size: NA
D gene: TRBD1
V gene: TRBV4-1
J gene: TRBJ1-2

CDR3 protein: CASSRQPSYEQYF
CDR3 DNA: TGTGCCAGCAGCCGACAGCCCTCCTACGAGCAGTACTTC
clone size: NA
D gene: NA
V gene: TRBV6-5
J gene: TRBJ2-7

CDR3 protein: CASSEAGRGGYTF
CDR3 DNA: TGTGCCAGCAGTGAAGCCGGACGAGGTGGCTACACCTTC
clone size: NA
D gene: NA
V gene: TRBV2
J gene: TRBJ1-2

CDR3 protein: CAISESRDTEAFF
CDR3 DNA: TGTGCCATCAGTGAATCCAGGGACACTGAAGCTTTCTTT
clone size: NA
D gene: NA
V gene: TRBV10-3
J gene: TRBJ1-1

CDR3 protein: CATSRVRSGANVLTF
CDR3 DNA: TGTGCCACCAGCAGAGTCCGATCTGGGGCCAACGTCCTGACTTTC
clone size: NA
D gene: NA
V gene: TRBV15
J gene: TRBJ2-6

CDR3 protein: CATSGSRVGEQYF
CDR3 DNA: TGTGCCACCAGCGGCTCCCGGGTAGGCGAGCAGTACTTC
clone size: NA
D gene: NA
V gene: TRBV15
J gene: TRBJ2-7

CDR3 protein: CSVEVSGGRSGANVLTF
CDR3 DNA: TGCAGCGTTGAAGTTTCAGGGGGTCGCTCTGGGGCCAACGTCCTGACTTTC
clone size: few
D gene: TRBD1
V gene: TRBV29-1
J gene: TRBJ2-6

CDR3 protein: CAISEAAHPYEQYF
CDR3 DNA: TGTGCCATCAGTGAAGCAGCGCACCCCTACGAGCAGTACTTC
clone size: NA
D gene: NA
V gene: TRBV10-3
J gene: TRBJ2-7

CDR3 protein: CASTPRGWNSPLHF
CDR3 DNA: TGTGCCAGCACCCCGCGGGGTTGGAATTCACCCCTCCACTTT
clone size: NA
D gene: NA
V gene: TRBV11-1
J gene: TRBJ1-6

CDR3 protein: CASSLVPGSSYNEQFF
CDR3 DNA: TGCGCCAGCAGCTTGGTCCCCGGATCCTCCTACAATGAGCAGTTCTTC
clone size: NA
D gene: NA
V gene: TRBV5-1
J gene: TRBJ2-1

CDR3 protein: CASSELFWGQQETQYF
CDR3 DNA: TGTGCCAGCAGTGAATTATTTTGGGGTCAGCAAGAGACCCAGTACTTC
clone size: NA
D gene: NA
V gene: TRBV6-4
J gene: TRBJ2-5

CDR3 protein: CASSLGRGEDKNIQYF
CDR3 DNA: TGTGCCAGCAGCTTAGGGAGGGGGGAGGACAAAAACATTCAGTACTTC
clone size: NA
D gene: NA
V gene: TRBV7-2
J gene: TRBJ2-4

CDR3 protein: CASGQQETQYF
CDR3 DNA: TGTGCCAGCGGACAACAAGAGACCCAGTACTTC
clone size: NA
D gene: NA
V gene: TRBV2
J gene: TRBJ2-5

CDR3 protein: CASTDGTARNQPQHF
CDR3 DNA: TGTGCCAGCACCGATGGGACAGCAAGAAATCAGCCCCAGCATTTT
clone size: NA
D gene: TRBD1
V gene: TRBV6-6
J gene: TRBJ1-5

CDR3 protein: CAWTHKSGTDTIYF
CDR3 DNA: TGTGCCTGGACCCATAAGAGCGGAACGGACACCATATATTTT
clone size: NA
D gene: NA
V gene: TRBV30
J gene: TRBJ1-3

CDR3 protein: CASSLGVAGDGTQYF
CDR3 DNA: TGTGCCAGCAGCTTAGGAGTAGCGGGAGATGGGACCCAGTACTTC
clone size: NA
D gene: TRBD2
V gene: TRBV7-6
J gene: TRBJ2-5

CDR3 protein: CASSIEAFNTEAFF
CDR3 DNA: TGTGCCAGTAGTATAGAAGCATTTAACACTGAAGCTTTCTTT
clone size: NA
D gene: NA
V gene: TRBV19
J gene: TRBJ1-1

CDR3 protein: CASSLELWDSISTDTQYF
CDR3 DNA: TGTGCCAGCAGCTTGGAGTTATGGGACAGTATTAGCACAGATACGCAGTATTTT
clone size: NA
D gene: TRBD1
V gene: TRBV5-6
J gene: TRBJ2-3

CDR3 protein: CASSKRGLAGASSGELFF
CDR3 DNA: TGTGCCAGCAGTAAAAGGGGACTAGCGGGAGCGTCGTCCGGGGAGCTGTTTTTT
clone size: NA
D gene: TRBD2
V gene: TRBV28
J gene: TRBJ2-2

CDR3 protein: CASSPLRAGEQYF
CDR3 DNA: TGTGCCAGCTCACCACTGAGAGCGGGAGAGCAGTACTTC
clone size: NA
D gene: TRBD2
V gene: TRBV18
J gene: TRBJ2-7

CDR3 protein: CASSLEGAGANVLTF
CDR3 DNA: TGTGCCAGCAGTTTAGAAGGGGCTGGGGCCAACGTCCTGACTTTC
clone size: NA
D gene: NA
V gene: TRBV27
J gene: TRBJ2-6

CDR3 protein: CASSPGQGTNNQPQHF
CDR3 DNA: TGTGCCAGCAGCCCGGGACAGGGAACAAACAATCAGCCCCAGCATTTT
clone size: few
D gene: TRBD1
V gene: TRBV11-2
J gene: TRBJ1-5

CDR3 protein: CASSQRTPEQYF
CDR3 DNA: TGTGCCAGCAGCCAGAGGACCCCAGAGCAGTACTTC
clone size: once
D gene: NA
V gene: TRBV7-2
J gene: TRBJ2-7

CDR3 protein: CASSSSGVNTEAFF
CDR3 DNA: TGTGCCAGCAGTTCCAGCGGGGTGAACACTGAAGCTTTCTTT
clone size: NA
D gene: NA
V gene: TRBV6-5
J gene: TRBJ1-1

CDR3 protein: CASSSRGGSYNEQFF
CDR3 DNA: TGTGCCAGCAGCTCTCGGGGGGGCTCCTACAATGAGCAGTTCTTC
clone size: NA
D gene: TRBD2
V gene: TRBV9
J gene: TRBJ2-1

CDR3 protein: CASRVTGANYGYTF
CDR3 DNA: TGTGCCAGCCGAGTGACAGGTGCTAACTATGGCTACACCTTC
clone size: NA
D gene: NA
V gene: TRBV6-5
J gene: TRBJ1-2

CDR3 protein: CASSIVLSGGTEAFF
CDR3 DNA: TGTGCCAGTAGTATAGTCCTTTCAGGGGGAACTGAAGCTTTCTTT
clone size: NA
D gene: TRBD1
V gene: TRBV19
J gene: TRBJ1-1

CDR3 protein: CASSPDRAATNEKLFF
CDR3 DNA: TGCGCCAGCAGCCCCGACAGGGCAGCAACTAATGAAAAACTGTTTTTT
clone size: NA
D gene: TRBD1
V gene: TRBV5-1
J gene: TRBJ1-4

CDR3 protein: CASSTQLMTGYNSPLHF
CDR3 DNA: TGTGCCAGTAGTACCCAGCTGATGACAGGCTATAATTCACCCCTCCACTTT
clone size: once
D gene: NA
V gene: TRBV19
J gene: TRBJ1-6

CDR3 protein: CSVKVDGQSDQPQHF
CDR3 DNA: TGCAGCGTTAAGGTCGATGGACAATCGGATCAGCCCCAGCATTTT
clone size: NA
D gene: NA
V gene: TRBV29-1
J gene: TRBJ1-5

CDR3 protein: CASSYAAGAGANVLTF
CDR3 DNA: TGTGCCAGCAGCTACGCTGCCGGGGCTGGGGCCAACGTCCTGACTTTC
clone size: NA
D gene: NA
V gene: TRBV7-3
J gene: TRBJ2-6

CDR3 protein: CASSYSVGSNEKLFF
CDR3 DNA: TGTGCCAGCAGTTATTCGGTCGGATCTAATGAAAAACTGTTTTTT
clone size: NA
D gene: NA
V gene: TRBV6-5
J gene: TRBJ1-4

CDR3 protein: CASSNPGTGGKGEKLFF
CDR3 DNA: TGTGCCAGCAGCAACCCCGGGACAGGGGGCAAGGGGGAAAAACTGTTTTTT
clone size: NA
D gene: NA
V gene: TRBV21-1
J gene: TRBJ1-4

CDR3 protein: CASSLGWTGASNYGYTF
CDR3 DNA: TGCGCCAGCAGCTTGGGTTGGACAGGCGCCTCTAACTATGGCTACACCTTC
clone size: NA
D gene: TRBD1
V gene: TRBV5-1
J gene: TRBJ1-2

CDR3 protein: CASSFRDRDYEQYF
CDR3 DNA: TGTGCCAGCAGCTTCCGCGACAGGGATTACGAGCAGTACTTC
clone size: once
D gene: TRBD1
V gene: TRBV7-2
J gene: TRBJ2-7

CDR3 protein: CASRLDRGRADGYTF
CDR3 DNA: TGTGCCAGCAGACTCGACAGGGGGCGCGCGGATGGCTACACCTTC
clone size: few
D gene: TRBD1
V gene: TRBV6-1
J gene: TRBJ1-2

CDR3 protein: CASSGGTVKSYGYTF
CDR3 DNA: TGTGCCAGCAGCGGAGGGACAGTCAAAAGCTATGGCTACACCTTC
clone size: NA
D gene: TRBD1
V gene: TRBV5-4
J gene: TRBJ1-2

CDR3 protein: CASSVEGRGANVLTF
CDR3 DNA: TGTGCCAGCAGCGTGGAAGGGCGGGGGGCCAACGTCCTGACTTTC
clone size: NA
D gene: NA
V gene: TRBV5-6
J gene: TRBJ2-6

CDR3 protein: CASGSEGPGSSGDTQYF
CDR3 DNA: TGTGCTAGTGGTTCGGAAGGCCCCGGGAGCTCTGGGGATACGCAGTATTTT
clone size: NA
D gene: NA
V gene: TRBV12-5
J gene: TRBJ2-3